The 24 T cell receptor beta chains below were found in one sample sequenced in a study of T-cell memory formation after mild COVID-19. TCRdb reprocessed the 5' RACE reads via MiXCR and lists one record per CDR3 protein. In the table there are roughly 400,000 distinct CDR3 sequences, around a sixth of which are singletons. The source material was PBMCs or a T cell subset sorted from them (not recorded which). The source is a young man who had mild COVID-19 (a few samples of this study predate the infection). Cell type and time point are not known.

This clonotype appeared a few times. The V gene is TRBV6-6, the J gene TRBJ2-2, with 8 bases aligning to TRBD1. Germline V gene data show CDR1 as MNHNY and CDR2 as SVGAGI (reference sequence). This CDR3 spans 16 amino acids. J gave up 8 bases and V 9 bases, and 17 bases lay outside the gene matches. CDR3 bases: TGTGCCAGTACCATTACGGACCAGGGGGCGCGTGGGGAGCTGTTTTTT. Translated: CASTITDQGARGELFF.

Here the CDR3 reads CATSDFPGETQYF. Here the CDR3 DNA reads TGTGCCACCAGTGATTTTCCGGGAGAGACCCAGTACTTC. The V call is TRBV24-1, the J call TRBJ2-5; D is uncertain. The germline CDR1 and CDR2 sequences are KGHDR and SFDVKD. The CDR3 runs to 13 residues. Trimming pared 1 base from V and 4 bases from J, leaving 6 bases between.

The rearrangement links TRBV5-4 to TRBJ2-7; no firm D call. Germline assignment: CDR1 SGHNT and CDR2 YYREEE (reference sequence). Trimming left V 4 bases short and J 1 base short, with 12 bases between. The CDR3 sequence is 14 residues long. Written as DNA, the CDR3 is TGTGCCAGCAGCCCTAGGCCGGAATCCTACGAGCAGTACGTC. It specifies CASSPRPESYEQYV.

Only a few counts were recorded for this clonotype. The chain has TRBV7-9 and TRBJ2-7; 11 bases line up with TRBD1. The CDR3 contains 17 residues. V shed 1 base and J 3 bases; nucleotides not matched to a gene: 8. The V gene's germline CDR1 is SEHNR and CDR2 FQNEAQ (reference sequence). CDR3 in DNA: TGTGCCAGCAGCTTAGTCGGCGGGACAGGGGGAGTCTACGAGCAGTACTTC. It codes for CASSLVGGTGGVYEQYF. Complete variable domain (other parts from reference TRBV7-9 and TRBJ2-7): DTGVSQNPRHKITKRGQNVTFRCDPISEHNRLYWYRQTLGQGPEFLTYFQNEAQLEKSRLLSDRFSAERPKGSFSTLEIQRTEQGDSAMYLCASSLVGGTGGVYEQYFGPGTRLTVT.

This sequence joins TRBV5-6 and TRBJ2-2; perhaps TRBD2 as D (5 bases). V was shortened by 5 bases and J by 6 bases, with 8 bases between the two germline ends. The CDR3 is 12 residues long. The V gene's germline CDR1 is SGHDT and CDR2 YYEEEE. The CDR3 loop reads CASRLEAGELFF. As DNA, the CDR3 is TGTGCCAGCAGACTAGAGGCCGGGGAGCTGTTTTTT.

This chain links TRBV6-1 with TRBJ2-3; 10 nucleotides agree with TRBD2. This CDR3 has 17 residues. CDR1 is MNHNS, CDR2 SASEGT, per germline. V lost 1 base to trimming and J lost 2 bases; unmatched junction nucleotides: 6. The CDR3 nucleotides are TGTGCCAGCAGTGAAGGGGCTAGCGGGGGTGCCACAGATACGCAGTATTTT. It specifies CASSEGASGGATDTQYF.

The chain joins TRBV7-6 to TRBJ2-3; no clear D. Trimming pared 1 base from V and 2 bases from J, leaving 10 bases between. Germline lookup yields CDR1 SGHVS and CDR2 FNYEAQ. The CDR3 totals 15 residues. CDR3 in amino acids: CASSLEASPTDTQYF. CDR3 coding DNA: TGTGCCAGCAGCTTAGAGGCTTCCCCCACAGATACGCAGTATTTT.

J is TRBJ2-2 and V is TRBV20-1; D is perhaps TRBD1 (6 bases). This CDR3 contains 15 residues. Per germline, CDR1 DFQATT and CDR2 SNEGSKA (reference sequence). Trimming took off 6 bases at V and 2 bases at J, with 16 bases between the two ends. CDR3 nucleotide sequence: TGCAGTGCCTCCGCCAGGGGCCGCAACACCGGGGAGCTGTTTTTT. It is translated as CSASARGRNTGELFF.

This clonotype was counted a few times. The J gene is TRBJ2-3, the V gene TRBV9; 10 bases line up with TRBD2. V trimming: 2 bases; J trimming: 5 bases; junction bases outside the gene matches: 5. Germline CDR1 is SGDLS and CDR2 is YYNGEE. This CDR3 is 15 amino acids long. CDR3 nucleotide sequence: TGTGCCAGCAGCGTTAGCGGGGGGCAAGGAGATACGCAGTATTTT. As protein: CASSVSGGQGDTQYF. Using reference TRBV9 and TRBJ2-3 for the parts outside the CDR3, the full variable domain is DSGVTQTPKHLITATGQRVTLRCSPRSGDLSVYWYQQSLDQGLQFLIQYYNGEERAKGNILERFSAQQFPDLHSELNLSSLELGDSALYFCASSVSGGQGDTQYFGPGTRLTVL.

Only a few counts were recorded for this clonotype. This chain joins TRBV18 and TRBJ2-1; D is perhaps TRBD1 or TRBD2 (5 bases each). The CDR3 is made up of 15 amino acids. Germline V lookup: CDR1 KGHSH, CDR2 LQKENI. The germline V and J ends were trimmed by 5 bases and 7 bases, with 18 bases remaining between them. The CDR3 region has the DNA TGTGCCAGCTCAGCAATTCCGGGACCAGAGAATGAGCAGTTCTTC. Protein: CASSAIPGPENEQFF.

The V gene is TRBV7-3, the J gene TRBJ1-1; D is perhaps TRBD1 (5 bases). V lost 4 bases and J 11 bases, leaving 14 bases between the germline ends. Germline assignment: CDR1 SGHTA and CDR2 FQGTGA. The CDR3 length is 12 residues. DNA of the CDR3: TGTGCCAGCAGCTCCTCCCCCGAGGGGGCTTTCTTT. It encodes CASSSSPEGAFF.

J is TRBJ2-7 and V is TRBV7-9; D possibly corresponds to TRBD1 (6 bases). CDR1 SEHNR and CDR2 FQNEAQ come from the germline V gene (reference sequence). The CDR3 loop spans 14 amino acids. The ends were cut back, 2 bases at V and 4 bases at J, with 12 bases in the middle. DNA of the CDR3: TGTGCCAGCAGCTTACCAGGGGCAATATACGAGCAGTACTTC. The encoded protein is CASSLPGAIYEQYF.

This clonotype was detected a few times. The chain is built from TRBV15 and TRBJ2-5; the D is unclear. Trimming took 5 bases from V and 4 from J, leaving 14 bases between them. The CDR3 is made up of 14 amino acids. Germline assignment: CDR1 LNHNV and CDR2 YYDKDF (reference sequence). CDR3 loop: CATSSESFRETQYF. The CDR3 bases are TGTGCCACCAGCTCGGAGTCATTTAGAGAGACCCAGTACTTC.

The V and J genes are TRBV27 and TRBJ2-7; 7 bases are a match to TRBD1. In germline, CDR1 is MNHEY, CDR2 SMNVEV (reference sequence). The CDR3 length is 16 residues. The J segment lost 0 bases and the V segment lost 2 bases, leaving 7 bases of the junction unmatched. The CDR3 bases are TGTGCCAGCAGTTTACTCCGGGACAGCAGCTCCTACGAGCAGTACGTC. This translates into CASSLLRDSSSYEQYV.

The chain joins TRBV15 to TRBJ2-5, with D unresolved. V was pared by 0 bases and J by 3 bases, with 11 bases between. CDR3 length equals 15 residues. Germline V CDR1 and CDR2: LNHNV, YYDKDF (reference sequence). As DNA, the CDR3 is TGTGCCACCAGCAGAGATCCCGATCCAAAAGAGACCCAGTACTTC. Translated: CATSRDPDPKETQYF.

This clonotype was counted only a few times. V and J are TRBV12-3 or TRBV12-4 and TRBJ1-3, with 7 bases that match TRBD1. The CDR3 contains 15 residues. J gave up 2 bases and V 7 bases, and 8 bases lay outside the gene matches. CDR3 coding DNA: TGTGCCAGCACCTCGACAGGGTCCACTGGAAACACCATATATTTT. Protein: CASTSTGSTGNTIYF.

V gene TRBV7-2 combines with J gene TRBJ2-2, with TRBD1 identical over 8 bases. Germline trimming cut 5 bases from V and 3 bases from J; bases unmatched to any gene: 5. Germline V CDR1 and CDR2: SGHTA, FQGNSA. The CDR3 runs to 15 residues. This CDR3 is CASSPDRGYTGELFF. The CDR3 DNA follows: TGTGCCAGCAGCCCAGACAGGGGCTACACCGGGGAGCTGTTTTTT.

The chain is built from TRBV19 and TRBJ1-2; D not resolved. The CDR3 contains 12 residues. Trimming took off 7 bases at V and 8 bases at J, with 14 bases between the two ends. Germline assignment: CDR1 LNHDA and CDR2 SQIVND (reference sequence). The CDR3 protein is CASMSFRGGYTF. The CDR3, as DNA: TGTGCCAGTATGTCGTTTCGAGGGGGCTACACCTTC. The full variable domain, with the rest looked up from reference TRBV19 and TRBJ1-2, is DGGITQSPKYLFRKEGQNVTLSCEQNLNHDAMYWYRQDPGQGLRLIYYSQIVNDFQKGDIAEGYSVSREKKESFPLTVTSAQKNPTAFYLCASMSFRGGYTFGSGTRLTVV.

This rearrangement joins TRBV12-3 or TRBV12-4 to TRBJ1-5; perhaps TRBD1 as D (6 bases). CDR3 length: 12 amino acids. V lost 8 bases and J lost 8, with 13 bases in between. This CDR3 reads CASRQGPEPQHF. CDR3 coding DNA: TGTGCCAGCCGGCAGGGGCCGGAGCCCCAGCATTTT.

This clonotype was observed a few times. The genes are TRBV27 and TRBJ2-7, with a weak D call TRBD2 (6 bases). The germline gives CDR1 MNHEY, CDR2 SMNVEV (reference sequence). There are 14 residues in the CDR3. The germline V and J ends were trimmed by 4 bases and 4 bases, with 14 bases remaining between them. CDR3 nucleotides: TGTGCCAGCAGTTCTCAGGGAGGACGGTACGAGCAGTACTTC. Translating gives CASSSQGGRYEQYF.

The rearrangement joins TRBV4-2 to TRBJ2-3, with TRBD2 matching over 10 bases. The ends lost 4 bases at V and 8 bases at J; junction bases unmatched: 12. CDR3 length: 16 amino acids. In germline, CDR1 is LGHNA, CDR2 YNFKEQ. CDR3: CASSPLLAGIQGTQYF. Here the CDR3 DNA reads TGTGCCAGCAGCCCTCTACTAGCGGGGATCCAGGGTACGCAGTATTTT.

This clonotype was seen at least ten times. The chain combines TRBV20-1 with TRBJ2-6; possibly TRBD1 for D (5 bases). CDR1 DFQATT and CDR2 SNEGSKA come from the germline V gene (reference sequence). Trimming took 3 bases from V and 3 from J, leaving 15 bases between them. The CDR3 totals 16 residues. The DNA of the CDR3 is TGCAGTGCTAGCATGTCCAGGGTATATGGGGCCAACGTCCTGACTTTC. This sequence encodes CSASMSRVYGANVLTF.

This clonotype was detected a few times. This CDR3 reads CASSPPGSYGYTF. The CDR3 DNA reads as TGTGCCAGCAGCCCTCCAGGATCATACGGCTACACCTTC. The chain joins TRBV3-1 to TRBJ1-2, with D uncertain. The CDR3 sequence is 13 residues long. The V gene lost 4 bases and the J gene lost 8 bases, with 14 bases spanning the gap. CDR1 is LGHDT, CDR2 YNNKEL, per germline (reference sequence).

The chain couples TRBV5-1 to TRBJ2-3; D is perhaps TRBD2 (6 bases). The CDR3 has 14 residues. With 7 bases removed from V and 3 bases from J, the gap between germline ends came to 15 bases. Germline CDR1 reads SGHRS; CDR2 reads YFSETQ. CDR3 sequence: CASGTRGWTDTQYF. The CDR3 nucleotides read TGCGCCAGCGGGACTCGGGGATGGACAGATACGCAGTATTTT.